This TCR beta chain was documented in a study of shared clonotypes between healthy human individuals. The method was immunoSEQ multiplex PCR; TCRdb's version includes in-frame clones alone and lacks a portion of them. The table has 1.4 million or so clones, approximately 98.5% seen once. This TCR derives from a man aged 25-40 years in good health. The sequencing input was naive CD4+ T cells sorted from blood. Stated subset: CD45RA+ positively selected.

The CDR3 region is CASSPVWERGTQYF. The CDR3 nucleotides are TGCGCCAGCAGCCCCGTGTGGGAGCGAGGGACCCAGTACTTC. The chain recombines TRBV5-1 with TRBJ2-5; maybe TRBD2 (5 bases). V was trimmed by 4 bases and J by 7 bases, leaving 17 bases between them. CDR3 length equals 14 residues. Germline CDR1 reads SGHRS; CDR2 reads YFSETQ.